This T cell receptor (beta chain) was profiled in a study of blood T cell repertoires in COVID-19. Across the study: Acute and convalescent COVID-19 samples came from the United States, Italy and Spain.

Per the germline V gene, CDR1 is SNHLY and CDR2 is FYNNEI. The V gene lost 2 bases and the J gene lost 2 bases, with 13 bases spanning the gap. CDR3 length: 15 residues. Sequencing used immunoSEQ multiplex PCR; TCRdb keeps in-frame clones, though not all of them. The data contain fewer than 300,000 clones, about 91% of them singletons. Seattle-derived patients entered the study during active infection and were followed longitudinally. The genes are TRBV2 and TRBJ2-7; possibly TRBD1 for D (6 bases). The source is a person under 35 with COVID-19, enrolled during active disease. Source material: peripheral blood. CDR3 DNA sequence: TGTGCCAGCAGTGAACAGGGGTCCCTTACCTACGAGCAGTACTTC. Encoded protein: CASSEQGSLTYEQYF.